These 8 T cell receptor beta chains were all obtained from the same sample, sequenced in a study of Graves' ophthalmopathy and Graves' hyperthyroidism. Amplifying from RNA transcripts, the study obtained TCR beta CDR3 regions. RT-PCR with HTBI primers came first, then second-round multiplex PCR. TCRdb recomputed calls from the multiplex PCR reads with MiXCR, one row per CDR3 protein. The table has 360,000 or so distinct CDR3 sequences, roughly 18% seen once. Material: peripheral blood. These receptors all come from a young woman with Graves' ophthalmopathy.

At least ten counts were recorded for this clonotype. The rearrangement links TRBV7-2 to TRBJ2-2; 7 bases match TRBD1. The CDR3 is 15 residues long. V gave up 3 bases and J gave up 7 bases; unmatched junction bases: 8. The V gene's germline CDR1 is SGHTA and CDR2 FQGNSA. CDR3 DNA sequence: TGTGCCAGCAGCTTTCAAAAGGGGGCAGGCGGGGAGCTGTTTTTT. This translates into CASSFQKGAGGELFF.

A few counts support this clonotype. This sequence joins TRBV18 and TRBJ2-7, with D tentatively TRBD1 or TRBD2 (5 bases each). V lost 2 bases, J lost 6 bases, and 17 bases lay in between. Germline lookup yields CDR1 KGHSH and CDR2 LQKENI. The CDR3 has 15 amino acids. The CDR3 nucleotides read TGTGCCAGCTCACCAAGGACTGTGGGGGTCGCCGAGCAGTACTTC. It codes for CASSPRTVGVAEQYF.

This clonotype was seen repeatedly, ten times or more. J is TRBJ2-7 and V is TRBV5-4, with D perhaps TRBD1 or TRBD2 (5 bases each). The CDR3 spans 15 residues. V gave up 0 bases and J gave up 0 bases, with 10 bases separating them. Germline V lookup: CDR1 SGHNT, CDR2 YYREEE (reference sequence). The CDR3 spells CASSLVGRDSYEQYF. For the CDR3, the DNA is TGTGCCAGCAGCTTGGTGGGACGGGACTCCTACGAGCAGTACTTC.

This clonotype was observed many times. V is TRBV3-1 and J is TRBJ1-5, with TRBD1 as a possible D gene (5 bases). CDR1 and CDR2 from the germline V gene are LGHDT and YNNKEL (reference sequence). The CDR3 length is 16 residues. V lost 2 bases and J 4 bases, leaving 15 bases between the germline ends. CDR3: CASSQLGVRENQPQHF. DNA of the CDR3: TGTGCCAGCAGCCAACTTGGGGTCAGGGAAAATCAGCCCCAGCATTTT. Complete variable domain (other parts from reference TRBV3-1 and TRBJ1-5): DTAVSQTPKYLVTQMGNDKSIKCEQNLGHDTMYWYKQDSKKFLKIMFSYNNKELIINETVPNRFSPKSPDKAHLNLHINSLELGDSAVYFCASSQLGVRENQPQHFGDGTRLSIL.

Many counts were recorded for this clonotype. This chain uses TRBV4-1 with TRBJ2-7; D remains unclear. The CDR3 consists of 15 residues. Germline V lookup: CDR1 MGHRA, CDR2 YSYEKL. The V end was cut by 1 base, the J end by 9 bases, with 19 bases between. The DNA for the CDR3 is TGCGCCAGCAGCCAAGGAGATGTTAGAGCCTTTGTGCAGTACTTC. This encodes CASSQGDVRAFVQYF.

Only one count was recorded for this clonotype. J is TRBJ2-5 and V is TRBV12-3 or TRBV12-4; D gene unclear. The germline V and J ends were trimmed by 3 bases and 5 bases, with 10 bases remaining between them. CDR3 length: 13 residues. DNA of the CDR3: TGTGCCAGCAGTTTCCCACCAAGGGAGACCCAGTACTTC. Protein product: CASSFPPRETQYF.

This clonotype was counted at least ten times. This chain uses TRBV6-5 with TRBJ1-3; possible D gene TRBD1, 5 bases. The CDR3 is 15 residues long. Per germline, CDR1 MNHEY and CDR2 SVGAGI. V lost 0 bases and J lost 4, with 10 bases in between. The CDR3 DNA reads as TGTGCCAGCAGTTACTCATGGGGCGCAGGAAACACCATATATTTT. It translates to CASSYSWGAGNTIYF.

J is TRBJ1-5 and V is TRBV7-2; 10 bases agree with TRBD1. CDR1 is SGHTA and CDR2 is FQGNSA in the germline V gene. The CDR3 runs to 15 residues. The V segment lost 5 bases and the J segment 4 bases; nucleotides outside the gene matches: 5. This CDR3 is CASSEGGQGNQPQHF. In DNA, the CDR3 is TGTGCCAGCAGCGAGGGGGGACAGGGGAATCAGCCCCAGCATTTT.